A selection of T cell receptor beta chains follows, all from one sample in a study of shared clonotypes between healthy human individuals. Libraries were prepared by immunoSEQ multiplex PCR; TCRdb keeps only in-frame clonotypes and omits some of them. In the table there are 400,000 to 600,000 clones, approximately 95% of which are singletons. Sequenced: naive CD4+ T cells sorted from blood. The receptors derive from a woman in her thirties in good health. CDR3s include the opening cysteine and the closing phenylalanine or tryptophan. D genes are given only for firm matches. A clone size is listed for some rows: how often the clone was seen (once, few, many), or a class if it is expanded.

j_gene | abundance | v_gene | d_gene | CDR3aa | CDR3nt
TRBJ2-7 | NA | TRBV7-2 | NA | CASSLARGIYEQYF | TGTGCCAGCAGCTTAGCGCGGGGTATCTACGAGCAGTACTTC
TRBJ2-1 | NA | TRBV6-5 | NA | CASSYSGGTAYNEQFF | TGTGCCAGCAGTTACTCGGGCGGGACCGCCTACAATGAGCAGTTCTTC
TRBJ1-2 | NA | TRBV5-6 | NA | CASSLDGRVYGYGYTF | TGTGCCAGCAGCTTGGATGGCAGGGTCTACGGGTATGGCTACACCTTC
TRBJ2-7 | NA | TRBV7-9 | NA | CASSAEVSYEQYF | TGTGCCAGCAGTGCCGAAGTCTCCTACGAGCAGTACTTC
TRBJ1-5 | NA | TRBV19 | TRBD1 | CASSIDSLWDSDSNQPQHF | TGTGCCAGTAGTATAGATTCTCTATGGGACAGCGATAGCAATCAGCCCCAGCATTTT
TRBJ1-2 | NA | TRBV6-1 | NA | CASRATGNGYTF | TGTGCCAGCAGAGCCACAGGGAACGGCTACACCTTC
TRBJ1-5 | NA | TRBV6-6 | TRBD1 | CASSLTGGAGQPQHF | TGTGCCAGCAGCCTCACAGGGGGCGCGGGTCAGCCCCAGCATTTT
TRBJ2-2 | NA | TRBV5-1 | NA | CASSLVIFGQGNTGELFF | TGCGCCAGCAGCTTGGTGATTTTCGGGCAGGGGAACACCGGGGAGCTGTTTTTT
TRBJ1-1 | NA | TRBV28 | NA | CASIEGTRNTEAFF | TGTGCCAGCATTGAGGGAACGCGGAACACTGAAGCTTTCTTT
TRBJ2-7 | few | TRBV2 | TRBD2 | CATGTSGNYEQYF | TGTGCCACCGGGACTAGCGGGAACTACGAGCAGTACTTC
TRBJ2-1 | NA | TRBV27 | TRBD1 | CASSLSETGTGEQFF | TGTGCCAGCAGTTTATCCGAGACAGGGACGGGTGAGCAGTTCTTC
TRBJ1-5 | NA | TRBV6-1 | NA | CASSVAGRDWKPQHF | TGTGCCAGCAGTGTGGCGGGGAGGGACTGGAAGCCCCAGCATTTT
TRBJ2-7 | NA | TRBV5-4 | TRBD1 | CASSTDRGHYEQYF | TGTGCCAGCAGTACTGACAGGGGCCATTACGAGCAGTACTTC
TRBJ1-5 | NA | TRBV7-6 | NA | CASSLGVHNQPQHF | TGTGCCAGCAGCTTAGGGGTCCACAATCAGCCCCAGCATTTT
TRBJ1-1 | NA | TRBV7-2 | NA | CASSPGLNTEAFF | TGTGCCAGCAGCCCCGGCCTGAACACTGAAGCTTTCTTT
TRBJ2-1 | NA | TRBV11-3 | TRBD1 | CASSLGTGGEQFF | TGTGCCAGCAGCTTAGGGACAGGAGGTGAGCAGTTCTTC
TRBJ2-3 | NA | TRBV28 | TRBD2 | CASSLAGGPGDTQYF | TGTGCCAGCAGTTTAGCGGGAGGGCCTGGAGATACGCAGTATTTT
TRBJ2-1 | NA | TRBV4-1 | TRBD2 | CASSQDRSSGKSSYNEQFF | TGCGCCAGCAGCCAAGATAGGTCTAGCGGTAAGAGCTCCTACAATGAGCAGTTCTTC
TRBJ2-6 | NA | TRBV5-1 | NA | CASRGTWFGSGANVLTF | TGCGCCAGCAGGGGGACTTGGTTCGGCTCTGGGGCCAACGTCCTGACTTTC
TRBJ2-1 | NA | TRBV4-1 | NA | CASSLGPPGGEQFF | TGCGCCAGCAGCCTCGGCCCCCCAGGGGGGGAGCAGTTCTTC
TRBJ1-2 | NA | TRBV4-1 | TRBD1 | CASSHPGTGGQGGYTF | TGCGCCAGCAGCCACCCGGGGACAGGGGGCCAGGGTGGCTACACCTTC
TRBJ2-1 | NA | TRBV19 | NA | CASTAPPLSGAYNEQFF | TGTGCCAGTACTGCGCCGCCCCTAAGTGGCGCCTACAATGAGCAGTTCTTC
TRBJ2-7 | NA | TRBV28 | TRBD2 | CASNRGSYEQYF | TGTGCCAGCAACCGCGGGAGCTACGAGCAGTACTTC
TRBJ1-5 | NA | TRBV7-9 | NA | CASSRGTPDSNQPQHF | TGTGCCAGCAGCCGCGGGACACCTGATAGCAATCAGCCCCAGCATTTT
TRBJ2-3 | NA | TRBV5-4 | NA | CASSLPGRTTDTQYF | TGTGCCAGCAGCTTGCCGGGACGGACAACAGATACGCAGTATTTT
TRBJ1-1 | NA | TRBV5-6 | NA | CASSQEGVGAEAFF | TGTGCCAGCAGCCAGGAGGGGGTAGGGGCTGAAGCTTTCTTT
TRBJ1-3 | NA | TRBV28 | TRBD1 | CASSQGAVRNTIYF | TGTGCCAGCAGTCAGGGGGCTGTTCGAAACACCATATATTTT
TRBJ2-1 | NA | TRBV28 | NA | CASSPFGDRPAREQFF | TGTGCCAGCAGTCCCTTTGGAGATCGGCCGGCTCGGGAGCAGTTCTTC
TRBJ1-5 | NA | TRBV4-1 | NA | CASSQDEGQPQHF | TGCGCCAGCAGCCAAGATGAGGGGCAGCCCCAGCATTTT
TRBJ2-3 | NA | TRBV7-3 | NA | CASSLGGPTDTQYF | TGTGCCAGCAGCTTAGGGGGTCCCACAGATACGCAGTATTTT
TRBJ1-1 | NA | TRBV15 | NA | CATSRAGLTEAFF | TGTGCCACCAGCAGAGCAGGGTTGACTGAAGCTTTCTTT
TRBJ2-7 | NA | TRBV5-1 | NA | CASSLDTQGQEQYF | TGCGCCAGCAGCCTGGATACACAGGGTCAAGAGCAGTACTTC
TRBJ1-1 | NA | TRBV14 | NA | CASSQHGGPNTEAFF | TGTGCCAGCAGCCAACACGGAGGTCCGAACACTGAAGCTTTCTTT
TRBJ1-5 | NA | TRBV5-1 | TRBD1 | CASSLARTGSNQPQHF | TGCGCCAGCAGCTTGGCCCGGACAGGTAGCAATCAGCCCCAGCATTTT
TRBJ2-4 | NA | TRBV15 | TRBD2 | CATSRDLAGIQYF | TGTGCCACCAGCAGAGATCTAGCGGGCATTCAGTACTTC
TRBJ2-3 | NA | TRBV28 | TRBD2 | CASSSGTSSFLATQYF | TGTGCCAGCAGTTCCGGGACTAGCTCCTTCCTGGCTACGCAGTATTTT
TRBJ2-7 | NA | TRBV18 | NA | CASSPTSGLPYEQYF | TGTGCCAGCTCACCAACCAGCGGGCTCCCCTACGAGCAGTACTTC
TRBJ2-1 | NA | TRBV4-2 | TRBD2 | CASSQDWGGSSYNEQFF | TGTGCCAGCAGCCAAGATTGGGGCGGGAGCTCCTACAATGAGCAGTTCTTC
TRBJ1-1 | once | TRBV18 | NA | CASSLGLDTEAFF | TGTGCCAGCTCCCTAGGGTTAGACACTGAAGCTTTCTTT
TRBJ2-3 | NA | TRBV27 | TRBD2 | CASSSWTSGRTDTQYF | TGTGCCAGCAGTTCCTGGACTAGCGGGAGAACAGATACGCAGTATTTT
TRBJ2-3 | NA | TRBV28 | NA | CASSTAAASGNTQYF | TGTGCCAGCAGTACTGCAGCGGCGAGCGGAAATACGCAGTATTTT
TRBJ2-7 | NA | TRBV10-1 | NA | CASSETSYEQYF | TGCGCCAGCAGTGAGACCTCCTACGAGCAGTACTTC
TRBJ1-5 | NA | TRBV28 | NA | CASSLREYNQPQHF | TGTGCCAGCAGTTTGCGGGAGTACAATCAGCCCCAGCATTTT
TRBJ2-1 | once | TRBV5-1 | TRBD2 | CASSLGGLDYNEQFF | TGCGCCAGCAGCTTGGGCGGACTAGACTACAATGAGCAGTTCTTC
TRBJ1-2 | once | TRBV28 | NA | CASTDPGASRTYGYTF | TGTGCCAGCACCGACCCAGGGGCATCCCGGACCTATGGCTACACCTTC
TRBJ2-1 | NA | TRBV28 | NA | CASSLLASGRNEQFF | TGTGCCAGCAGTTTATTAGCATCTGGACGCAATGAGCAGTTCTTC
TRBJ1-2 | NA | TRBV6-1 | NA | CASSKQVSYGYTF | TGTGCCAGCAGTAAACAGGTCTCCTATGGCTACACCTTC
TRBJ2-4 | NA | TRBV29-1 | TRBD2 | CSVAWLADLAKNIQYF | TGCAGCGTTGCTTGGCTAGCGGACCTAGCCAAAAACATTCAGTACTTC
TRBJ1-6 | NA | TRBV7-2 | NA | CASSRQLWGPLHF | TGTGCCAGCAGCCGCCAGCTCTGGGGGCCCCTCCACTTT
TRBJ2-7 | NA | TRBV18 | TRBD2 | CASSPQGPGGSFYEQYF | TGTGCCAGCTCACCACAGGGTCCGGGAGGTTCCTTCTACGAGCAGTACTTC
TRBJ1-6 | NA | TRBV4-2 | NA | CASSLPGADNSPLHF | TGTGCCAGCAGTCTCCCAGGGGCAGATAATTCACCCCTCCACTTT
TRBJ2-2 | once | TRBV18 | NA | CASSPRDRSGAGELFF | TGTGCCAGCTCACCACGAGACAGGAGCGGGGCCGGGGAGCTGTTTTTT
TRBJ1-5 | NA | TRBV6-1 | NA | CASSEAANQPQHF | TGTGCCAGCAGTGAAGCAGCAAATCAGCCCCAGCATTTT